The 18 T cell receptor beta chains below all came from one sample that was sequenced in a study of cytomegalovirus exposure and HLA in healthy donors. Primers included in the PCR were 60 Vbeta and 13 Jbeta primers. Sequenced by immunoSEQ multiplex PCR; TCRdb stores in-frame clones only, minus some. The sample has about 140,000 clones; more than 70% are singletons. Sequencing used PBMCs. These receptors all stem from a male donor in good health and CMV-seronegative.

The chain joins TRBV19 to TRBJ1-4, with TRBD1 matching over 11 bases. This CDR3 is 16 amino acids long. Trimming took 6 bases from V and 10 from J; bases not matched to a gene: 13. CDR1 and CDR2 (germline): LNHDA, SQIVND (reference sequence). The DNA of the CDR3 is TGTGCCAGTAGCCACCTACCCGGGACAGGGGGAAGAAAACTGTTTTTT. Translated, it gives CASSHLPGTGGRKLFF. The entire variable domain, with the rest obtained from reference TRBV19 and TRBJ1-4, is as follows: DGGITQSPKYLFRKEGQNVTLSCEQNLNHDAMYWYRQDPGQGLRLIYYSQIVNDFQKGDIAEGYSVSREKKESFPLTVTSAQKNPTAFYLCASSHLPGTGGRKLFFGSGTQLSVL.

This rearrangement joins TRBV5-1 to TRBJ1-2; D not certain. Looked up from germline, CDR1 is SGHRS and CDR2 is YFSETQ. The CDR3 contains 13 residues. Trimming cost V 0 bases and J 5 bases, with 8 bases left between them. CDR3 DNA sequence: TGCGCCAGCAGCTTGGCCCTCGGGTATGGCTACACCTTC. It codes for CASSLALGYGYTF.

The chain has TRBV28 and TRBJ2-7; tentative D call: TRBD1 (5 bases). Trimming shortened V by 4 bases and J by 5 bases, and 9 bases separated the two germline ends. Looked up from germline, CDR1 is MDHEN and CDR2 is SYDVKM. This CDR3 has 12 amino acids. The CDR3, as DNA: TGTGCCAGCAGTTCAACAGGCGACGAGCAGTACTTC. Translated, it gives CASSSTGDEQYF. Complete variable domain (other parts from reference TRBV28 and TRBJ2-7): DVKVTQSSRYLVKRTGEKVFLECVQDMDHENMFWYRQDPGLGLRLIYFSYDVKMKEKGDIPEGYSVSREKKERFSLILESASTNQTSMYLCASSSTGDEQYFGPGTRLTVT.

This clone has just one count. The chain links TRBV7-2 to TRBJ1-5; 10 bases fit TRBD1. CDR3 length: 15 amino acids. The junction had 1 base not matched to a gene; V was cut back by 3 bases and J by 2 bases. Germline CDR1 is SGHTA and CDR2 is FQGNSA. CDR3 in DNA: TGTGCCAGCAGCTTGACAGGGGGCGGCAATCAGCCCCAGCATTTT. Protein product: CASSLTGGGNQPQHF.

In regard to this clone: The DNA is omitted, as the CDR3 cannot be located on it reliably, and the CDR3 follows TCRdb's listing. V usage is TRBV30 and J usage is TRBJ2-2; the table names TRBD2, a call not compared with the DNA. Germline assignment: CDR1 GTSNPN and CDR2 SVGIG (reference sequence). The CDR3 has 15 residues if both end residues are counted. This CDR3 is CAWAVGSIHTGELFF.

On this clone: Distinct nucleotide sequences in the sample also encode this CDR3. The chain uses TRBV5-1 and TRBJ2-7, with a weak D call TRBD2 (6 bases). CDR1 is SGHRS, CDR2 YFSETQ, per germline. V gave up 8 bases and J gave up 2 bases, with 20 bases separating them. This CDR3 has 15 amino acids. Here the CDR3 reads CASSGLGREAYEQYF. The CDR3 region has the DNA TGCGCCAGTAGTGGTTTGGGCAGGGAGGCCTACGAGCAGTACTTC.

This clone was seen more than once but under ten times. The chain combines TRBV2 with TRBJ2-1; the match to TRBD2 covers 8 bases. CDR3 length: 14 amino acids. Looked up from germline, CDR1 is SNHLY and CDR2 is FYNNEI. The ends lost 8 bases at V and 5 bases at J; junction bases unmatched: 8. CDR3 nucleotide sequence: TGTGCCAGCGGGGCGGGAGGAGCGAACAATGAGCAGTTCTTC. This translates into CASGAGGANNEQFF.

A word on this clone: Mismatch with germline at one junction end may stem from a read error. The chain couples TRBV5-1 to TRBJ2-5; 8 bases agree with TRBD1. Per the germline V gene, CDR1 is SGHRS and CDR2 is YFSETQ. The CDR3 runs to 16 residues. The CDR3 protein is CASSLITGGGQGTQYF. The CDR3 DNA reads TGCGCCAGCAGCTTGATAACAGGGGGAGGCCAAGGGACCCAGTACTTC.

The chain links TRBV2 to TRBJ1-5; 8 bases align to TRBD1. Germline trimming cut 7 bases from V and 2 bases from J; bases unmatched to any gene: 7. The length of the CDR3 is 15 residues. The V gene's germline CDR1 is SNHLY and CDR2 FYNNEI. In DNA form, the CDR3 reads TGTGCCAGCACTAAGGACAGGGCTGGCAATCAGCCCCAGCATTTT. It codes for CASTKDRAGNQPQHF.

This clone appeared a few times. This sequence joins TRBV7-9 and TRBJ1-5; 7 nucleotides agree with TRBD1. After removal of 4 bases from V and 2 bases from J, the junction contained 5 bases not matched to a gene. Germline V gene data show CDR1 as SEHNR and CDR2 as FQNEAQ (reference sequence). The CDR3 covers 15 residues. The CDR3 spells CASSSTGYGNQPQHF. CDR3 sequence (DNA): TGTGCCAGCAGCTCGACAGGGTACGGCAATCAGCCCCAGCATTTT.

This chain uses TRBV2 with TRBJ1-1; TRBD1 agrees at 10 bases. The CDR3 is 13 amino acids. Germline V lookup: CDR1 SNHLY, CDR2 FYNNEI. Unmatched junction bases numbered 6, after V lost 6 bases and J lost 8 bases. The CDR3 loop reads CASRGGQGPEAFF. The CDR3 region has the DNA TGTGCCAGCAGGGGGGGACAGGGGCCCGAAGCTTTCTTT.

This rearrangement joins TRBV7-3 to TRBJ2-1; TRBD2 matches 9 bases. V lost 5 bases to trimming and J lost 7 bases; unmatched junction nucleotides: 12. The CDR3 sequence is 16 residues long. Germline V CDR1 and CDR2: SGHTA, FQGTGA. CDR3 nucleotides: TGTGCCAGCAGCCCCACGCTATCTAGCGGGAAGAATGAGCAGTTCTTC. It encodes CASSPTLSSGKNEQFF.

The chain combines TRBV29-1 with TRBJ2-3; D is unresolved. The CDR3 consists of 12 residues. The V and J ends lost 4 bases and 5 bases respectively, with 10 bases between them. The germline V gene has CDR1 SQVTM and CDR2 ANQGSEA. Here the CDR3 DNA reads TGCAGCGTTGCCAGCGCATTAGATACGCAGTATTTT. This sequence encodes CSVASALDTQYF.

This chain links TRBV5-4 with TRBJ2-3, with 11 positions matching TRBD2. The CDR3 spans 17 residues. V lost 7 bases, J lost 3 bases, and 13 bases stayed unmatched. Germline-derived CDR1 and CDR2 are SGHNT and YYREEE (reference sequence). CDR3 in DNA: TGTGCCAGCCCCGGGGCTAGCGGGAGGTCTATGACAGATACGCAGTATTTT. As protein: CASPGASGRSMTDTQYF.

This clone was seen only once. This chain joins TRBV6-5 and TRBJ2-5; TRBD2 matches 9 bases. V shed 5 bases, J shed 4 bases, and the junction held 8 bases outside the gene matches. Germline V CDR1 and CDR2: MNHEY, SVGAGI. The CDR3 is 15 residues long. CDR3 sequence reads: CASSPGTSFGETQYF. Written as DNA, the CDR3 is TGTGCCAGCAGTCCCGGGACTAGCTTTGGAGAGACCCAGTACTTC.

The chain employs TRBV5-5 and TRBJ1-5; TRBD1 might be the D (6 bases). Germline V gives CDR1 SGHKS, CDR2 YYEKEE (reference sequence). The germline V and J ends were trimmed by 1 base and 4 bases, with 12 bases remaining between them. The CDR3 is 15 residues long. This CDR3 is CASSLWGRGNQPQHF. In nucleotides, the CDR3 is TGTGCCAGCAGCTTGTGGGGTAGGGGGAATCAGCCCCAGCATTTT.

The chain employs TRBV5-1 and TRBJ2-3; 8 nucleotides agree with TRBD2. The CDR3 covers 17 residues. Germline V CDR1 and CDR2: SGHRS, YFSETQ. The trim removed 4 bases at V and 4 bases at J, leaving 14 bases unmatched. Written as DNA, the CDR3 is TGCGCCAGCAGCCCGGGTGGAAGCGGGGGCCTTCCAGATACGCAGTATTTT. This sequence encodes CASSPGGSGGLPDTQYF. Full variable domain (remainder filled in from reference TRBV5-1 and TRBJ2-3): KAGVTQTPRYLIKTRGQQVTLSCSPISGHRSVSWYQQTPGQGLQFLFEYFSETQRNKGNFPGRFSGRQFSNSRSEMNVSTLELGDSALYLCASSPGGSGGLPDTQYFGPGTRLTVL.

The V and J genes are TRBV5-4 and TRBJ1-6; D gene uncertain. Trimming shortened V by 4 bases and J by 11 bases, and 16 bases separated the two germline ends. Germline CDR1 SGHNT, CDR2 YYREEE (reference sequence). This CDR3 region has 14 residues. CDR3 bases: TGTGCCAGCAGCCAGGACTTGCGCGGGGCACCCCTCCACTTT. Its protein is CASSQDLRGAPLHF.